A selection of T cell receptor beta chains follows, all from one sample in a study of blood T cell repertoires in COVID-19. Assay: immunoSEQ multiplex PCR; the TCRdb copy retains only in-frame clones and omits some. The sample lists roughly 200,000 clones, over 75% occurring once. Sequencing was carried out using PBMCs or T cells enriched from blood (not recorded which). The receptors here all came from a young man in a cohort exposed to, infected with or recovered from COVID-19 (not recorded which). CDR3s include the opening cysteine and the closing phenylalanine or tryptophan. A D gene is named only where the DNA matches it firmly.

CASMQGWPQETQYF | NA | TRBJ2-5 | TRBV11-3
CASSFTTSGLYEQYF | TRBD2 | TRBJ2-7 | TRBV27
CASSRTSASYEQYF | TRBD2 | TRBJ2-7 | TRBV19
CASSLGDRGNRAFF | TRBD1 | TRBJ1-1 | TRBV7-9
CASSYSAGSGNTIYF | NA | TRBJ1-3 | TRBV6-5
CASSGTGTGYSYNEQFF | TRBD1 | TRBJ2-1 | TRBV25-1
CASSGRDRVGYTF | TRBD1 | TRBJ1-2 | TRBV7-9
CASSLGQYYNEQFF | TRBD1 | TRBJ2-1 | TRBV6-5
CASSARSGRYTYNEQFF | TRBD2 | TRBJ2-1 | TRBV19
CASSPSRSVATNEKLFF | NA | TRBJ1-4 | TRBV5-5
CASTSGFIYEQYF | NA | TRBJ2-7 | TRBV5-6
CAISEYGQGRRDEQFF | TRBD1 | TRBJ2-1 | TRBV10-3
CASSFGTGNQPQHF | TRBD1 | TRBJ1-5 | TRBV27
CASSLSGTSGSDEQFF | TRBD2 | TRBJ2-1 | TRBV5-1
CASSSPRTGGADTQYF | TRBD1 | TRBJ2-3 | TRBV28
CASSLDPVRGTGGNTIYF | NA | TRBJ1-3 | TRBV5-1
CASSPSTRGNQPQHF | NA | TRBJ1-5 | TRBV18
CASGLGTAEKLFF | TRBD1 | TRBJ1-4 | TRBV28
CASSSEIRGQYF | NA | TRBJ2-7 | TRBV7-9
CASSKVLIDRLKDTEAFF | NA | TRBJ1-1 | TRBV21-1
CSATDQTDTQYF | NA | TRBJ2-3 | TRBV20-1